This is a list of T cell receptor beta chains from one sample in a study of breast tumors, draining lymph nodes, adjacent tissues. MiXCR was run by TCRdb on the multiplex PCR reads, yielding one entry per CDR3 protein. The table lists around 22,000 distinct CDR3 sequences, about 64% of them singletons. The sequencing input was tumor-adjacent breast tissue. These TCRs come from a female donor with breast cancer. Some clones in this sample may be carry-over from other donors' samples. CDR3s include the opening cysteine and the closing phenylalanine or tryptophan. Each record gives: clone size, J gene, V gene, D gene, CDR3 DNA, CDR3 protein. A D gene is named only where the DNA matches it firmly. Some rows mark clone size as missing; the rest say once, few, many or name a class of expanded clone.

clone size: NA
J gene: TRBJ2-6
V gene: TRBV19
D gene: NA
CDR3 DNA: TGTGCCAGTAAGATCCCCGGGGCCAACGTCCTGACTTTC
CDR3 protein: CASKIPGANVLTF

clone size: NA
J gene: TRBJ1-2
V gene: TRBV29-1
D gene: NA
CDR3 DNA: TGCAGCGCCCTGACAGGTACTAGCTATGGCTACACCTTC
CDR3 protein: CSALTGTSYGYTF

clone size: NA
J gene: TRBJ2-7
V gene: TRBV2
D gene: TRBD2
CDR3 DNA: TGTGCCAGCAGCGTCTCGGGACTAGGGTTCTACGAGCAGTACTTC
CDR3 protein: CASSVSGLGFYEQYF

clone size: medium-sized
J gene: TRBJ2-1
V gene: TRBV15
D gene: NA
CDR3 DNA: TGTGCCACCAGCAGAGATACCGGCGTTGAGCAGTTCTTC
CDR3 protein: CATSRDTGVEQFF

clone size: few
J gene: TRBJ2-5
V gene: TRBV7-2
D gene: NA
CDR3 DNA: TGTGCCAGCAGCTTGTCGTGGGAAGAGACCCAGTACTTC
CDR3 protein: CASSLSWEETQYF

clone size: NA
J gene: TRBJ2-7
V gene: TRBV2
D gene: TRBD1
CDR3 DNA: TGTGCCAGCAGTCCCCGATTACAGGGGGCCCAGGACGAGCAGTACTTC
CDR3 protein: CASSPRLQGAQDEQYF

clone size: NA
J gene: TRBJ2-1
V gene: TRBV6-4
D gene: TRBD2
CDR3 DNA: TGTGCCAGCAGTGAAACCGGGACTAAGGGCTCCAATGAGCAGTTCTTC
CDR3 protein: CASSETGTKGSNEQFF

clone size: many
J gene: TRBJ2-5
V gene: TRBV7-8
D gene: TRBD2
CDR3 DNA: TGTGCCAGCACCCCGGGGATACTAGCGGGGCAAGAGACCCAGTACTTC
CDR3 protein: CASTPGILAGQETQYF

clone size: NA
J gene: TRBJ1-6
V gene: TRBV20-1
D gene: NA
CDR3 DNA: TGCAGTGCTAGAGGGCGGATTAATTCACCCCTCCACTTT
CDR3 protein: CSARGRINSPLHF

clone size: NA
J gene: TRBJ2-7
V gene: TRBV29-1
D gene: NA
CDR3 DNA: TGCAGCGTTGAGGCACACGCGTCCTACGAGCAGTACTTC
CDR3 protein: CSVEAHASYEQYF

clone size: NA
J gene: TRBJ2-3
V gene: TRBV12-3/TRBV12-4
D gene: TRBD2
CDR3 DNA: TGTGCACTCCGAGCGGGAGTGGACCCCACAGATACGCAGTATTTT
CDR3 protein: CALRAGVDPTDTQYF

clone size: NA
J gene: TRBJ2-3
V gene: TRBV15
D gene: TRBD2
CDR3 DNA: TGTGCCACCAGCAGAGTCGGGGGGACAGATACGCAGTATTTT
CDR3 protein: CATSRVGGTDTQYF

clone size: NA
J gene: TRBJ1-3
V gene: TRBV20-1
D gene: NA
CDR3 DNA: TGCAGTGCTAACCTCCCTCCATTTAACACCATATATTTT
CDR3 protein: CSANLPPFNTIYF

clone size: medium-sized
J gene: TRBJ2-1
V gene: TRBV29-1
D gene: NA
CDR3 DNA: TGCAGCGTTGATACTCTCGACTACAATGAGCAGTTCTTC
CDR3 protein: CSVDTLDYNEQFF

clone size: NA
J gene: TRBJ2-3
V gene: TRBV7-9
D gene: NA
CDR3 DNA: TGTGCCAGCAGCTTATCGGGACTCTCAGATACGCAGTATTTT
CDR3 protein: CASSLSGLSDTQYF

clone size: NA
J gene: TRBJ2-3
V gene: TRBV10-3
D gene: NA
CDR3 DNA: TGTGCCATCAGTGTCAAGAGCACAGATACGCAGTATTTT
CDR3 protein: CAISVKSTDTQYF

clone size: NA
J gene: TRBJ2-7
V gene: TRBV7-9
D gene: TRBD2
CDR3 DNA: TGTGCCAGCAGCTTAGAGGCTAGCGGTGCCTACGAGCAGTACTTC
CDR3 protein: CASSLEASGAYEQYF

clone size: NA
J gene: TRBJ2-1
V gene: TRBV24-1
D gene: NA
CDR3 DNA: TGTGCCACCAGTGATCGGCAGACTGAGCAGTTCTTC
CDR3 protein: CATSDRQTEQFF

clone size: many
J gene: TRBJ1-5
V gene: TRBV18
D gene: NA
CDR3 DNA: TGTGCCAGCTCACCCACCAGGGAAGATCAGCCCCAGCATTTT
CDR3 protein: CASSPTREDQPQHF

clone size: NA
J gene: TRBJ1-6
V gene: TRBV5-1
D gene: TRBD1
CDR3 DNA: TGCGCCAGCAGCTTCGTCGGGGACAGGGAGAGTAATTCACCCCTCCACTTT
CDR3 protein: CASSFVGDRESNSPLHF

clone size: few
J gene: TRBJ1-3
V gene: TRBV12-3/TRBV12-4
D gene: NA
CDR3 DNA: TGTGCCAGCAGTCCCCAGGCGGGGGCCGGAAACACCATATATTTT
CDR3 protein: CASSPQAGAGNTIYF

clone size: NA
J gene: TRBJ2-2
V gene: TRBV9
D gene: NA
CDR3 DNA: TGTGCCAGCAGCCCGGGAAGCGGGTTCACCGGGGAGCTGTTTTTT
CDR3 protein: CASSPGSGFTGELFF

clone size: NA
J gene: TRBJ1-5
V gene: TRBV12-3/TRBV12-4
D gene: NA
CDR3 DNA: TGTGCCAGCAGCGCCCGGGGAGCGGGATCCTACGAGCATTTT
CDR3 protein: CASSARGAGSYEHF

clone size: NA
J gene: TRBJ1-4
V gene: TRBV20-1
D gene: NA
CDR3 DNA: TGCAGTGCTAGGGTTGGTGAAAAACTGTTTTTT
CDR3 protein: CSARVGEKLFF

clone size: NA
J gene: TRBJ1-2
V gene: TRBV11-2
D gene: TRBD1
CDR3 DNA: TGTGCCAGCAGCTTAAATACAGGGGGCGGGGGCGGCTACACCTTC
CDR3 protein: CASSLNTGGGGGYTF

clone size: NA
J gene: TRBJ2-2
V gene: TRBV9
D gene: NA
CDR3 DNA: TGTGCCAGCAGCGTAGGAGGTTTCACCGGGGAGCTGTTTTTT
CDR3 protein: CASSVGGFTGELFF

clone size: NA
J gene: TRBJ2-3
V gene: TRBV20-1
D gene: NA
CDR3 DNA: TGCAGTGCTAGATCGGGTGGGACGCAGTATTTT
CDR3 protein: CSARSGGTQYF

clone size: NA
J gene: TRBJ1-3
V gene: TRBV20-1
D gene: NA
CDR3 DNA: TGCAGTGTTTCGGGGGTTGGTGGAAACACCATATATTTT
CDR3 protein: CSVSGVGGNTIYF

clone size: once
J gene: TRBJ2-3
V gene: TRBV15
D gene: NA
CDR3 DNA: TGTGCCACCAGCAGAGACAGACAGGATACGCAGTATTTT
CDR3 protein: CATSRDRQDTQYF

clone size: many
J gene: TRBJ2-1
V gene: TRBV29-1
D gene: NA
CDR3 DNA: TGCAGCGTCTTCCCCACCTACTCCTACAATGAGCAGTTCTTC
CDR3 protein: CSVFPTYSYNEQFF

clone size: few
J gene: TRBJ1-6
V gene: TRBV10-3
D gene: NA
CDR3 DNA: TGTGCCATCAGTGAGTCGTCTAGGGAAAATTCACCCCTCCACTTT
CDR3 protein: CAISESSRENSPLHF